These 8 T cell receptor beta chains came from one sample sequenced in a study of T cells in Graves' hyperthyroidism and ophthalmopathy. What was amplified from RNA transcripts were TCR beta CDR3 regions. A first-round RT-PCR of the TCR CDR3 used the HTBI primer set. TCRdb ran MiXCR on the multiplex PCR reads and lists one entry per CDR3 protein. The profile shows fewer than 550,000 distinct CDR3 sequences, 15% to 18% of them singletons. Material for sequencing was blood. The origin of the receptors is a woman between 18 and 29 years old with Graves' hyperthyroidism.

There are a few counts of this clonotype. The V call is TRBV14, the J call TRBJ2-3; D gene uncertain. With 4 bases removed from V and 6 bases from J, the gap between germline ends came to 8 bases. The CDR3 is 12 amino acids. Germline V CDR1 and CDR2: SGHDN, FVKESK. The CDR3 is CASSRIWDTQYF. Here the CDR3 DNA reads TGTGCCAGCAGCCGAATTTGGGATACGCAGTATTTT.

There are many counts of this clonotype. The V gene is TRBV24-1, the J gene TRBJ1-2; no clear D. V was shortened by 4 bases and J by 7 bases, with 12 bases between the two germline ends. The CDR3 contains 13 residues. CDR1 and CDR2 from the germline V gene are KGHDR and SFDVKD. CDR3 amino acids: CATSDQPLGGYTF. The DNA of the CDR3 is TGTGCCACCAGTGACCAACCTTTGGGTGGCTACACCTTC.

This clonotype was observed a single time. The CDR3: CASSWGDGTYEQYF. The CDR3 nucleotides are TGTGCCAGCAGCTGGGGTGACGGAACCTACGAGCAGTACTTC. The chain is built from TRBV5-4 and TRBJ2-7, with no clear D. CDR1 and CDR2 from the germline V gene are SGHNT and YYREEE (reference sequence). The CDR3 totals 14 residues. The V end lost 3 bases, the J end lost 2 bases, and 12 bases lay between the germline ends.

This clonotype was counted many times. The V and J genes are TRBV7-8 and TRBJ1-6; D perhaps matches TRBD1 (6 bases). Trimming pared 0 bases from V and 5 bases from J, leaving 14 bases between. The CDR3 contains 17 residues. Germline-derived CDR1 and CDR2 are SGHVS and FQNEAQ. CDR3 protein: CASSLALGTLNNSPLHF. The CDR3 nucleotides are TGTGCCAGCAGCTTAGCTTTGGGGACACTAAATAATTCACCCCTCCACTTT.

This clonotype was found once. This rearrangement joins TRBV14 to TRBJ1-6; no firm D call. Germline CDR1 and CDR2: SGHDN and FVKESK. The length of the CDR3 is 13 residues. Between the trimmed V and J ends, which lost 0 bases and 9 bases, there was a span of 6 bases. CDR3 DNA: TGTGCCAGCAGCCAAGATCGGGGTTCACCCCTCCACTTT. It translates to CASSQDRGSPLHF. The whole variable domain, remainder taken from reference TRBV14 and TRBJ1-6, is EAGVTQFPSHSVIEKGQTVTLRCDPISGHDNLYWYRRVMGKEIKFLLHFVKESKQDESGMPNNRFLAERTGGTYSTLKVQPAELEDSGVYFCASSQDRGSPLHFGNGTRLTVT.

This clonotype was recorded at least ten times. The chain joins TRBV28 to TRBJ1-3; D unresolved. CDR1 is MDHEN, CDR2 SYDVKM, per germline. Trimming took off 4 bases at V and 4 bases at J, with 11 bases between the two ends. The CDR3 is 14 residues long. CDR3 amino acids: CASSSRVIGNTIYF. In DNA, the CDR3 is TGTGCCAGCAGTTCTAGGGTTATCGGAAACACCATATATTTT.

This clonotype came up a few times. The chain joins TRBV5-1 to TRBJ2-2; D not resolved. V lost 5 bases, J lost 3 bases, and 17 bases lay in between. CDR1 and CDR2 (germline): SGHRS, YFSETQ. The CDR3 consists of 16 residues. The CDR3 is CASRSVRLSHTGELFF. CDR3 DNA sequence: TGCGCCAGCAGGTCCGTCCGACTTTCCCACACCGGGGAGCTGTTTTTT.

This clonotype has a count of ten or more. The chain joins TRBV2 to TRBJ2-7; possibly TRBD1 for D (5 bases). The CDR3 spans 13 residues. V shed 6 bases and J shed 7 bases, with 16 bases lying between them. Germline V gene data show CDR1 as SNHLY and CDR2 as FYNNEI. In nucleotides, the CDR3 is TGTGCCAGCAGGGCAGGGTGGAGTGGTGAGCAGTACTTC. It is translated as CASRAGWSGEQYF.